This T cell receptor beta chain was sequenced for a study of tumor-infiltrating lymphocytes in localized non-small cell lung cancer. Germline V lookup: CDR1 SNHLY, CDR2 FYNNEI. CDR3 size: 13 residues. Trimming cost V 5 bases and J 1 base, with 8 bases left between them. Comment on this clone: Its matching antigen is unknown.

Study-wide findings and caveats: Different pieces of the same tissue went to different assays, confounding technical variation with intratumor heterogeneity.

Method: immunoSEQ multiplex PCR; TCRdb's copy keeps in-frame clones and lacks some. Of thousands of clones in the sample, approximately 70% were seen once. This clonotype was sampled from a human donor with non-small cell lung cancer. The chain uses TRBV2 and TRBJ1-1; D unclear. Sequences were obtained from uninvolved lung tissue not adjacent to the tumor. DNA for the CDR3: TGTGCCAGCAGTCCGACGGAGAACACTGAAGCTTTCTTT. It codes for CASSPTENTEAFF. Using reference TRBV2 and TRBJ1-1 for the parts outside the CDR3, the full variable domain is EPEVTQTPSHQVTQMGQEVILRCVPISNHLYFYWYRQILGQKVEFLVSFYNNEISEKSEIFDDQFSVERPDGSNFTLKIRSTKLEDSAMYFCASSPTENTEAFFGQGTRLTVV.